The TCR beta chain described here comes from a study of T cell changes during pregnancy in multiple sclerosis (dated by TCRdb to the late 2010s). Regarding the research as a whole: The study examined how the T cell repertoire changed over the course of pregnancy in women with multiple sclerosis.

Reading from cysteine to phenylalanine, the CDR3 counts 12 amino acids. Only CDR3 DNA remains: 36 bases, in frame from the first base. In the germline V gene, CDR1 corresponds to KGHSH and CDR2 to LQKENI. Cut back by 5 bases and 3 bases, the V and J ends lie 8 bases apart. The library came from the immunoSEQ multiplex PCR assay. Not all clones reach the TCRdb copy of this immuneACCESS table, which keeps in-frame sequences only. Checked studies attribute under half of the gap to unresolved V genes and leave the rest unexplained. The sample has roughly 45,000 clones on record, 85% to 90% of them singletons. 1.3% to 1.5% of the sample goes to the ten largest clones. About this clone itself: Its antigen is currently not known. No much larger clone is present one base from it, and per-base qualities are unavailable.

The chain links TRBV18 with TRBJ2-7; the D gene cannot be named for sure. Sequences were derived from peripheral blood, sampled in the first trimester of pregnancy. The sequence was obtained from a female donor in good health, enrolled as a control in a pregnancy study. The DNA sequence is as follows: TGTGCCAGCTCAGCCCACAGCTACGAGCAGTACTTC. This is translated as CASSAHSYEQYF.